This is a list of T cell receptor beta chains from one sample in a study of cytomegalovirus exposure and HLA in healthy donors. Generated by immunoSEQ multiplex PCR, the TCRdb table keeps only in-frame clones and is missing some. The sample lists about 71,000 clones, approximately 94% occurring once. Sequencing used PBMCs. The receptors here all came from a woman between 18 and 29 years old in good health and CMV-seronegative. The CDR3 runs from the conserved cysteine through the conserved F or W. D genes are given only for firm matches. The size entry is marked missing in some rows and otherwise reads once, few, many or a size class.

d_gene: TRBD1; j_gene: TRBJ2-1; v_gene: TRBV6-5; abundance: .; CDR3aa: CASSYSTGGANEQFF; CDR3nt: TGTGCCAGCAGTTACTCGACAGGGGGCGCGAATGAGCAGTTCTTC
d_gene: TRBD1; j_gene: TRBJ2-7; v_gene: TRBV18; abundance: .; CDR3aa: CASSPQGQGAYEQYF; CDR3nt: TGTGCCAGCTCACCTCAGGGACAGGGGGCCTACGAGCAGTACTTC
d_gene: TRBD1; j_gene: TRBJ1-2; v_gene: TRBV19; abundance: .; CDR3aa: CASSLGQGATYGYTF; CDR3nt: TGTGCCAGTAGTCTTGGACAGGGGGCCACCTATGGCTACACCTTC
d_gene: .; j_gene: TRBJ1-5; v_gene: TRBV15; abundance: .; CDR3aa: CATSMDSPNQPQHF; CDR3nt: TGTGCCACCAGCATGGACAGTCCAAATCAGCCCCAGCATTTT
d_gene: .; j_gene: TRBJ1-5; v_gene: TRBV6-1; abundance: .; CDR3aa: CASSEEGGHQPQHF; CDR3nt: TGTGCCAGCAGTGAAGAGGGAGGTCATCAGCCCCAGCATTTT
d_gene: .; j_gene: TRBJ1-6; v_gene: TRBV9; abundance: .; CDR3aa: CASSVEGSRNSPLHF; CDR3nt: TGTGCCAGCAGCGTAGAGGGGTCTCGCAATTCACCCCTCCACTTT
d_gene: .; j_gene: TRBJ2-7; v_gene: TRBV19; abundance: once; CDR3aa: CASSIGGSYEQYF; CDR3nt: TGTGCCAGTAGTATCGGCGGATCCTACGAGCAGTACTTC
d_gene: TRBD2; j_gene: TRBJ2-3; v_gene: TRBV27; abundance: .; CDR3aa: CASSQLRASGSPDTQYF; CDR3nt: TGTGCCAGCAGTCAACTACGTGCTAGCGGGAGCCCAGATACGCAGTATTTT
d_gene: TRBD1; j_gene: TRBJ2-2; v_gene: TRBV6-4; abundance: .; CDR3aa: CASSDRPLWTGTNTGELFF; CDR3nt: TGTGCCAGCAGTGACCGACCCCTTTGGACAGGGACGAACACCGGGGAGCTGTTTTTT
d_gene: TRBD2; j_gene: TRBJ2-5; v_gene: TRBV11-2; abundance: .; CDR3aa: CASSYLAGVTETQYF; CDR3nt: TGTGCCAGCAGCTATTTAGCGGGAGTGACAGAGACCCAGTACTTC
d_gene: .; j_gene: TRBJ1-2; v_gene: TRBV5-5; abundance: .; CDR3aa: CASSLSSVNYGYTF; CDR3nt: TGTGCCAGCAGCTTGAGTTCAGTTAACTATGGCTACACCTTC
d_gene: TRBD1; j_gene: TRBJ2-7; v_gene: TRBV27; abundance: .; CDR3aa: CASSHRGGRSSYEQYF; CDR3nt: TGTGCCAGCAGTCATCGAGGGGGCAGAAGCTCCTACGAGCAGTACTTC
d_gene: .; j_gene: TRBJ2-2; v_gene: TRBV27; abundance: .; CDR3aa: CASSLLTENTGELFF; CDR3nt: TGTGCCAGCAGTTTATTAACTGAGAACACCGGGGAGCTGTTTTTT
d_gene: TRBD2; j_gene: TRBJ2-1; v_gene: TRBV27; abundance: .; CDR3aa: CASSLGGSNEQFF; CDR3nt: TGTGCCAGCAGTTTGGGAGGGTCGAATGAGCAGTTCTTC
d_gene: .; j_gene: TRBJ2-1; v_gene: TRBV4-2; abundance: .; CDR3aa: CASSQDREPNEQFF; CDR3nt: TGTGCCAGCAGCCAAGACCGGGAACCCAATGAGCAGTTCTTC
d_gene: .; j_gene: TRBJ2-5; v_gene: TRBV2; abundance: .; CDR3aa: CASSESLLGGRSQETQYF; CDR3nt: TGTGCCAGCAGTGAAAGTCTCTTGGGGGGGCGTTCACAAGAGACCCAGTACTTC
d_gene: .; j_gene: TRBJ2-1; v_gene: TRBV5-1; abundance: once; CDR3aa: CASYDRSNNNEQFF; CDR3nt: TGCGCCAGCTATGACAGGTCTAACAACAATGAGCAGTTCTTC
d_gene: TRBD2; j_gene: TRBJ2-7; v_gene: TRBV29-1; abundance: .; CDR3aa: CSVEGTSGNSYEQYF; CDR3nt: TGCAGCGTTGAAGGGACTAGCGGGAACTCCTACGAGCAGTACTTC
d_gene: TRBD1; j_gene: TRBJ2-5; v_gene: TRBV25-1; abundance: .; CDR3aa: CASSELSGGTLETQYF; CDR3nt: TGTGCCAGCAGTGAATTGTCAGGGGGCACTCTAGAGACCCAGTACTTC
d_gene: TRBD2; j_gene: TRBJ2-1; v_gene: TRBV9; abundance: .; CDR3aa: CASSVDAGGPVYNEQFF; CDR3nt: TGTGCCAGCAGCGTAGACGCGGGGGGGCCAGTATACAATGAGCAGTTCTTC
d_gene: TRBD1; j_gene: TRBJ2-5; v_gene: TRBV2; abundance: .; CDR3aa: CASSEGDRDWGRETQYF; CDR3nt: TGTGCCAGCAGTGAAGGGGACAGGGACTGGGGAAGAGAGACCCAGTACTTC
d_gene: .; j_gene: TRBJ2-1; v_gene: TRBV28; abundance: once; CDR3aa: CASSLGGNEQFF; CDR3nt: TGTGCCAGCAGTTTGGGGGGAAATGAGCAGTTCTTC
d_gene: .; j_gene: TRBJ2-3; v_gene: TRBV28; abundance: .; CDR3aa: CASSPPPWEAGTDTQYF; CDR3nt: TGTGCCAGCAGTCCCCCCCCGTGGGAGGCCGGCACAGATACGCAGTATTTT
d_gene: TRBD2; j_gene: TRBJ2-5; v_gene: TRBV18; abundance: .; CDR3aa: CASSPRGMVAGVKGLEETQYF; CDR3nt: TGTGCCAGCTCACCACGGGGAATGGTAGCGGGAGTAAAGGGTTTAGAAGAGACCCAGTACTTC
d_gene: .; j_gene: TRBJ1-1; v_gene: TRBV7-8; abundance: once; CDR3aa: CASSPSNRDANTEAFF; CDR3nt: TGTGCCAGCAGCCCGAGCAACAGGGACGCGAACACTGAAGCTTTCTTT
d_gene: .; j_gene: TRBJ2-2; v_gene: TRBV6-6; abundance: .; CDR3aa: CASSYSTGYTGELFF; CDR3nt: TGTGCCAGCAGTTATTCAACAGGGTACACCGGGGAGCTGTTTTTT
d_gene: .; j_gene: TRBJ2-3; v_gene: TRBV7-6; abundance: .; CDR3aa: CASSLKADRSPTSTDTQYF; CDR3nt: TGTGCCAGCAGCTTAAAAGCGGACCGAAGTCCTACTAGCACAGATACGCAGTATTTT
d_gene: .; j_gene: TRBJ2-1; v_gene: TRBV18; abundance: .; CDR3aa: CASSPRGDEQFF; CDR3nt: TGTGCCAGCTCACCACGGGGAGATGAGCAGTTCTTC
d_gene: .; j_gene: TRBJ2-5; v_gene: TRBV10-2; abundance: .; CDR3aa: CASRRTTRETQYF; CDR3nt: TGCGCCAGCAGGAGGACTACGCGGGAGACCCAGTACTTC
d_gene: .; j_gene: TRBJ2-7; v_gene: TRBV28; abundance: .; CDR3aa: CASSTLRDNRWSYEQYF; CDR3nt: TGTGCCAGCTCCACCCTTCGCGATAACAGGTGGTCCTACGAGCAGTACTTC
d_gene: TRBD1; j_gene: TRBJ2-5; v_gene: TRBV4-1; abundance: .; CDR3aa: CASSQHPDREETQYF; CDR3nt: TGCGCCAGCAGCCAACACCCTGACAGGGAGGAGACCCAGTACTTC